This passage covers 32 T cell receptor beta chains from one sample sequenced in a study of early T cells in non-severe SARS-CoV-2 infection. A single record per CDR3 protein comes from TCRdb applying MiXCR to the 5' RACE reads. The table records tens of thousands of distinct CDR3 sequences, about 16% of them present only once. The sequenced sample was whole blood. Receptors were obtained from an adult who was a healthcare worker with PCR-confirmed SARS-CoV-2 infection or an uninfected control (not recorded which).

This clonotype has just a few counts. The chain recombines TRBV6-6 with TRBJ1-2, with 9 bases fitting TRBD1. This CDR3 is built from 15 residues. From germline, CDR1 is MNHNY and CDR2 SVGAGI (reference sequence). V dropped 2 bases and J dropped 6; count of bases not matched to a gene: 7. The CDR3 is CASSYLQGAADGYTF. For the CDR3, the DNA is TGTGCCAGCAGTTACCTACAGGGGGCGGCGGATGGCTACACCTTC.

This clonotype has just a few counts. The chain links TRBV4-3 to TRBJ1-5; the D is unclear. Deletions cut 0 bases from V and 5 bases from J, with 14 bases between. The germline V gene has CDR1 LGHNA and CDR2 YSLEER. The CDR3 is 16 residues long. The CDR3 spells CASSQDAQSSDQPQHF. CDR3 DNA sequence: TGCGCCAGCAGCCAAGATGCCCAGTCATCCGATCAGCCCCAGCATTTT.

V and J are TRBV6-5 and TRBJ1-3; TRBD1 agrees at 8 bases. Germline V gene data show CDR1 as MNHEY and CDR2 as SVGAGI. The ends lost 2 bases at V and 1 base at J; junction bases unmatched: 1. The CDR3 consists of 15 residues. CDR3 sequence: CASSYDRGSGNTIYF. CDR3 nucleotides: TGTGCCAGCAGTTACGACAGGGGTTCTGGAAACACCATATATTTT.

This sequence joins TRBV12-3 or TRBV12-4 and TRBJ1-2; 11 bases match TRBD1. The CDR3 is 16 amino acids. The J segment lost 2 bases and the V segment lost 3 bases, leaving 5 bases of the junction unmatched. The CDR3 protein is CASSLTRTGGNYGYTF. DNA for the CDR3: TGTGCCAGCAGTTTGACGAGGACAGGGGGCAACTATGGCTACACCTTC.

This clonotype was seen more than once but under ten times. The chain uses TRBV5-1 and TRBJ2-5; D not resolved. The germline V gene has CDR1 SGHRS and CDR2 YFSETQ. This CDR3 comprises 12 residues. The V end lost 3 bases, the J end lost 3 bases, and 6 bases lay between the germline ends. CDR3: CASSSNKETQYF. The CDR3 nucleotides read TGCGCCAGCAGCTCGAACAAAGAGACCCAGTACTTC.

J is TRBJ1-6 and V is TRBV11-1; TRBD1 is a possible D gene (6 bases). CDR1 is SGHAT and CDR2 is FQDESV in the germline V gene (reference sequence). The V end was cut by 5 bases, the J end by 7 bases, with 12 bases between. The CDR3 has 14 amino acids. CDR3 residues: CASSVQGVNSPLHF. DNA for the CDR3: TGTGCCAGCAGCGTACAGGGTGTCAATTCACCCCTCCACTTT.

This clonotype was recorded many times. The J gene is TRBJ1-2, the V gene TRBV30; D unclear. Per the germline V gene, CDR1 is GTSNPN and CDR2 is SVGIG (reference sequence). The length of the CDR3 is 12 residues. V was clipped by 2 bases and J by 0 bases, with 4 bases between them. The CDR3 sequence: CAWSYTNYGYTF. The CDR3 bases are TGTGCCTGGAGTTACACTAACTATGGCTACACCTTC.

This clonotype appeared a few times. The CDR3 here is CASSVGGIGQPQHF. CDR3 sequence (DNA): TGTGCCAGCAGCGTAGGAGGGATCGGACAGCCCCAGCATTTT. The gene calls are TRBV9 and TRBJ1-5; no definite D call. Germline V lookup: CDR1 SGDLS, CDR2 YYNGEE. V was trimmed by 0 bases and J by 7 bases, leaving 11 bases between them. The CDR3 totals 14 residues.

A few counts support this clonotype. V usage is TRBV29-1 and J usage is TRBJ2-7; D call uncertain. The V and J ends lost 4 bases and 0 bases respectively, with 7 bases between them. CDR1 and CDR2 from the germline V gene are SQVTM and ANQGSEA. The CDR3 length is 12 residues. CDR3 residues: CSVADASYEQYF. The CDR3 DNA sequence: TGCAGCGTTGCGGACGCCTCCTACGAGCAGTACTTC.

This clonotype was picked up many times. This sequence joins TRBV6-5 and TRBJ1-6, with D hard to call. The CDR3 consists of 14 residues. V gave up 2 bases and J gave up 5 bases, with 7 bases separating them. CDR1 and CDR2 from the germline V gene are MNHEY and SVGAGI. The chain's CDR3 is CASSYRTDNSPLHF. The CDR3 coding sequence is TGTGCCAGCAGTTACCGTACAGATAATTCACCCCTCCACTTT.

The chain joins TRBV29-1 to TRBJ1-1; TRBD1 aligns across 7 bases. The CDR3 totals 12 residues. V was pared by 8 bases and J by 11 bases, with 14 bases of the junction left unmatched. Germline V gene data show CDR1 as SQVTM and CDR2 as ANQGSEA. CDR3: CSHVPGGAEAFF. DNA for the CDR3: TGCAGCCATGTTCCAGGGGGGGCCGAGGCTTTCTTT. The whole variable domain, remainder taken from reference TRBV29-1 and TRBJ1-1, is SAVISQKPSRDICQRGTSLTIQCQVDSQVTMMFWYRQQPGQSLTLIATANQGSEATYESGFVIDKFPISRPNLTFSTLTVSNMSPEDSSIYLCSHVPGGAEAFFGQGTRLTVV.

This clonotype appeared many times. The rearrangement uses TRBV29-1 and TRBJ1-5; a weak D match, TRBD1 (6 bases). Between the trimmed V and J ends, which lost 4 bases and 1 base, there was a span of 11 bases. This CDR3 has 14 amino acids. CDR1 SQVTM and CDR2 ANQGSEA come from the germline V gene. This CDR3 reads CSVVEDSSNQPQHF. DNA for the CDR3: TGCAGCGTTGTAGAGGACAGCAGCAATCAGCCCCAGCATTTT.

The V and J genes are TRBV12-3 or TRBV12-4 and TRBJ2-3, with 7 bases aligning to TRBD1. The CDR3 totals 15 residues. V was pared by 6 bases and J by 6 bases, with 12 bases of the junction left unmatched. The DNA of the CDR3 is TGTGCCAGCAGCCCTAAGACAGGGAGTGGGGATACGCAGTATTTT. As protein: CASSPKTGSGDTQYF.

This clonotype was picked up a small number of times. CDR3 sequence (DNA): TGTGCCAGGGCTGCTGTAGCCGGGGAGCTGTTTTTT. Its translation: CARAAVAGELFF. This sequence joins TRBV2 and TRBJ2-2, with D unclear. With 9 bases removed from V and 6 bases from J, the gap between germline ends came to 11 bases. CDR1 is SNHLY, CDR2 FYNNEI, per germline. The CDR3 sequence is 12 residues long.

The CDR3 loop is CASAGGLYEQYF. The CDR3 DNA reads TGTGCCAGCGCCGGGGGCCTCTACGAGCAGTACTTC. The rearrangement joins TRBV6-1 to TRBJ2-7; the D gene could be TRBD1 or TRBD2 (6 bases each). The CDR3 extends over 12 amino acids. Germline V gene data show CDR1 as MNHNS and CDR2 as SASEGT. V lost 8 bases and J 3 bases, leaving 11 bases between the germline ends.

CDR3 in DNA: TGCGCCAGCAGCACGGGACAGGGAAAGGCTGAAGCTTTCTTT. Amino acids: CASSTGQGKAEAFF. The V call is TRBV5-1, the J call TRBJ1-1, with 9 bases that match TRBD1. CDR1 SGHRS and CDR2 YFSETQ come from the germline V gene. The V gene end was trimmed by 4 bases and the J gene end by 6 bases; junction bases not matched to a gene: 7. CDR3 size: 14 residues.

This clonotype was counted at least ten times. V usage is TRBV7-3 and J usage is TRBJ2-1; 8 bases are shared with TRBD2. With V trimmed by 3 bases and J by 8 bases, 3 bases remained unmatched. Germline V gives CDR1 SGHTA, CDR2 FQGTGA. The length of the CDR3 is 13 residues. The CDR3 loop is CASSFAGGDEQFF. CDR3 nucleotides: TGTGCCAGCAGCTTCGCGGGGGGCGATGAGCAGTTCTTC.

This clonotype was seen just once. V gene TRBV6-4 combines with J gene TRBJ2-5; D is unclear. The ends were cut back, 3 bases at V and 2 bases at J, with 13 bases in the middle. Germline V gene lookup returns CDR1 MRHNA and CDR2 SNTAGT. CDR3 size: 15 residues. In DNA form, the CDR3 reads TGTGCCAGCAGTGAATTTTGGGTGGGACAAGAGACCCAGTACTTC. It translates to CASSEFWVGQETQYF.

V gene TRBV13 combines with J gene TRBJ2-7; 8 bases match TRBD1. This CDR3 contains 15 residues. Trimming at V came to 8 bases and at J to 7 bases, leaving 16 bases not matched to a gene. Germline V lookup: CDR1 PRHDT, CDR2 FYEKMQ (reference sequence). The CDR3 DNA sequence: TGTGCCAGCGCCACTACCAGGCAGGGGGCGGAGGAGCAGTACTTC. This codes for CASATTRQGAEEQYF.

The V and J genes are TRBV5-1 and TRBJ1-1, with 7 bases matching TRBD1. V trimming: 4 bases; J trimming: 1 base; junction bases outside the gene matches: 7. Germline V gene lookup returns CDR1 SGHRS and CDR2 YFSETQ. The CDR3 covers 15 residues. The CDR3 sequence is CASSAGTAGNTEAFF. The CDR3, as DNA: TGCGCCAGCAGCGCCGGGACAGCAGGGAACACTGAAGCTTTCTTT. Together with reference TRBV5-1 and TRBJ1-1, the CDR3 gives the full variable domain: KAGVTQTPRYLIKTRGQQVTLSCSPISGHRSVSWYQQTPGQGLQFLFEYFSETQRNKGNFPGRFSGRQFSNSRSEMNVSTLELGDSALYLCASSAGTAGNTEAFFGQGTRLTVV.

The chain uses TRBV6-2 or TRBV6-3 and TRBJ2-1, with 13 bases lining up with TRBD2. CDR1 is MNHEY, CDR2 SVGEGT, per germline. The CDR3 runs to 18 residues. After removal of 6 bases from V and 2 bases from J, the junction contained 10 bases not matched to a gene. In nucleotides, the CDR3 is TGTGCCAGCAGCACTTGGACTAGCGGGGGCAGCGCCTACAATGAGCAGTTCTTC. This encodes CASSTWTSGGSAYNEQFF.

The chain uses TRBV5-1 and TRBJ2-2; D is uncertain. Looked up from germline, CDR1 is SGHRS and CDR2 is YFSETQ. The CDR3 is made up of 12 amino acids. V dropped 2 bases and J dropped 4 bases, with 3 bases sitting between them. CDR3 bases: TGCGCCAGCAGCTTCAGCACCGGGGAGCTGTTTTTT. Protein sequence: CASSFSTGELFF.

There are a few counts of this clonotype. This chain joins TRBV2 and TRBJ2-7; D is unclear. The V gene's germline CDR1 is SNHLY and CDR2 FYNNEI. This CDR3 has 11 residues. The V and J ends lost 3 bases and 2 bases respectively, with 2 bases between them. DNA for the CDR3: TGTGCCAGCAGTGATACCTACGAGCAGTACTTC. Translating it yields CASSDTYEQYF.

The V gene is TRBV7-2, the J gene TRBJ1-1, with TRBD1 as a possible D gene (6 bases). V was pared by 5 bases and J by 1 base, with 11 bases between. This CDR3 comprises 14 residues. In germline, CDR1 is SGHTA, CDR2 FQGNSA. Here the CDR3 reads CASSTDRWNTEAFF. The CDR3 coding sequence is TGTGCCAGCAGCACGGACAGATGGAACACTGAAGCTTTCTTT.

The chain recombines TRBV10-2 with TRBJ1-5; a possible D gene is TRBD1 (5 bases). Trimming took 0 bases from V and 2 from J, leaving 8 bases between them. Germline assignment: CDR1 WSHSY and CDR2 SAAADI. The CDR3 extends over 15 amino acids. The CDR3 DNA reads as TGCGCCAGCAGTGAGTCGGGCAGGGGCAATCAGCCCCAGCATTTT. It encodes CASSESGRGNQPQHF.

The rearrangement uses TRBV12-3 or TRBV12-4 and TRBJ1-1; tentatively, D is TRBD1 (6 bases). Trimming stripped 5 bases from V and 0 bases from J, with 13 bases between. The CDR3 sequence is 15 residues long. The CDR3 DNA reads as TGTGCCAGCAGTCCCTCGGACAGAATGAACACTGAAGCTTTCTTT. This sequence encodes CASSPSDRMNTEAFF.

The genes are TRBV29-1 and TRBJ1-1, with TRBD1 matching 8 bases. Germline CDR1 is SQVTM and CDR2 is ANQGSEA. This CDR3 spans 12 amino acids. Trimming took 5 bases from V and 4 from J; bases not matched to a gene: 3. DNA of the CDR3: TGCAGCGTTAAGACAGGGGTCACTGAAGCTTTCTTT. It is translated as CSVKTGVTEAFF.

This clonotype appeared a few times. This chain links TRBV19 with TRBJ1-5; 9 nucleotides agree with TRBD1. The CDR3 length is 12 residues. Trimming took 7 bases from V and 9 from J; bases not matched to a gene: 4. Germline lookup yields CDR1 LNHDA and CDR2 SQIVND (reference sequence). The CDR3 loop is CASMDRGLPQHF. The CDR3 DNA reads TGTGCCAGTATGGACAGGGGTTTGCCCCAGCATTTT.

This clonotype was detected a few times. CDR3 sequence: CASSPQLPEQYF. In DNA form, the CDR3 reads TGTGCCAGCTCACCACAACTCCCCGAGCAGTACTTC. The rearrangement uses TRBV18 and TRBJ2-7; D gene unclear. Trimming took 1 base from V and 6 from J, leaving 7 bases between them. The germline CDR1 and CDR2 sequences are KGHSH and LQKENI. CDR3 length: 12 residues.

The genes are TRBV29-1 and TRBJ1-3; no definite D call. Germline CDR1 is SQVTM and CDR2 is ANQGSEA. CDR3 length: 13 amino acids. Trimming shortened V by 7 bases and J by 5 bases, and 15 bases separated the two germline ends. The CDR3 protein is CSATVQSRNTIYF. The DNA of the CDR3 is TGCAGCGCTACCGTACAGAGCCGAAACACCATATATTTT.

The V call is TRBV11-1, the J call TRBJ2-6, with TRBD1 identical over 9 bases. With 5 bases clipped from V and 1 base from J, the junction kept 6 bases outside the gene matches. The length of the CDR3 is 17 residues. Germline V gene data show CDR1 as SGHAT and CDR2 as FQDESV (reference sequence). The CDR3 DNA follows: TGTGCCAGCAGCCGGGACAGGGCGCCTTCTGGGGCCAACGTCCTGACTTTC. Its protein product is CASSRDRAPSGANVLTF.

The chain couples TRBV6-5 to TRBJ2-5; D could derive from TRBD1 or TRBD2 (7 bases each). CDR1 and CDR2 (germline): MNHEY, SVGAGI. Trimming pared 1 base from V and 2 bases from J, leaving 14 bases between. The CDR3 covers 16 residues. CDR3 amino acids: CASSYWGRGGQETQYF. CDR3 nucleotides: TGTGCCAGCAGTTACTGGGGCAGGGGGGGTCAAGAGACCCAGTACTTC.